The entry below gives a single T cell receptor (beta chain) sequence along with its context. As yet, its antigen is unknown. These data belong to a study of early T cells in non-severe SARS-CoV-2 infection. Overall study context: Sequenced material consisted of bulk RNA (from unsorted whole blood), and chains were unpaired. General study findings and limits: Using VDJdb, the matching emphasized anti-spike CD8 responses while missing private and CD4 specificities.

Attachment of unique molecular identifiers to individual cDNA molecules was performed. TCRdb reprocessed the 5' RACE reads via MiXCR and lists one record per CDR3 protein. This table has about 66,000 distinct CDR3 sequences, under 15% appearing once. Germline V gene data show CDR1 as MDHEN and CDR2 as SYDVKM. The CDR3 extends over 15 amino acids. Trimming took 2 bases from V and 1 from J; bases not matched to a gene: 3. This sequence was found in an adult who was a healthcare worker with PCR-confirmed SARS-CoV-2 infection or an uninfected control (not recorded which). The chain employs TRBV28 and TRBJ2-7, with 9 positions matching TRBD2. The specimen was whole blood. DNA for the CDR3: TGTGCCAGCAGTTTAAGACTAGCGGATTCCTACGAGCAGTACTTC. Translation: CASSLRLADSYEQYF.